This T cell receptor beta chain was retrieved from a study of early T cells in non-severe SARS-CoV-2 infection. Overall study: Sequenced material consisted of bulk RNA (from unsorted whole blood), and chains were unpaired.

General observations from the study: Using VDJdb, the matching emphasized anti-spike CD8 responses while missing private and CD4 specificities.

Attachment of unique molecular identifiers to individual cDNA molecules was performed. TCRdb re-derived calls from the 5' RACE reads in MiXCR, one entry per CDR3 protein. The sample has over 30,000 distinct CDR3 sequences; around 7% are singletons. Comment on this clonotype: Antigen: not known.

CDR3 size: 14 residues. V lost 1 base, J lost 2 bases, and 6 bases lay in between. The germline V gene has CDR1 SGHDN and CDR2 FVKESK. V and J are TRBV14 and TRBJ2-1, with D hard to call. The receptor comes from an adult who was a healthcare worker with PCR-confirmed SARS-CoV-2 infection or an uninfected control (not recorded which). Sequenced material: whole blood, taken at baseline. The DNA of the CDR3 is TGTGCCAGCAGCCAAGCGCCGCCCTACAATGAGCAGTTCTTC. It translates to CASSQAPPYNEQFF.